A selection of T cell receptor beta chains follows, all from one sample in a study of T cells after yellow fever vaccination. One entry per CDR3 protein, called by TCRdb with MiXCR from the 5' RACE reads. The table lists 200,000 or so distinct CDR3 sequences, about 7% of them singletons. The source was CD4+ T cells sorted from PBMCs, collected on the day of the yellow fever booster vaccination. The receptor set was obtained from a man younger than 45 who received the YFV17D yellow fever vaccine. CDR3s include the opening cysteine and the closing phenylalanine or tryptophan. D genes are given only for firm matches. A row's size may be missing; if present it is once, few, many or a size class.

clone size: many; CDR3 length: 20; D gene: TRBD2; J gene: TRBJ2-7; V gene: TRBV28; CDR3 protein: CASSLSYMRLAGGPSYEQYF; CDR3 DNA: TGTGCCAGCAGTTTATCCTACATGAGACTAGCGGGAGGGCCCAGCTACGAGCAGTACTTC
clone size: .; CDR3 length: 14; D gene: TRBD1; J gene: TRBJ1-5; V gene: TRBV30; CDR3 protein: CAWSVDRGNQPQHF; CDR3 DNA: TGTGCCTGGAGTGTGGACAGGGGGAACCAGCCCCAGCATTTT
clone size: .; CDR3 length: 15; D gene: .; J gene: TRBJ1-4; V gene: TRBV7-2; CDR3 protein: CASSSKRGGAEKLFF; CDR3 DNA: TGTGCCAGCAGCTCCAAGCGGGGAGGGGCGGAAAAACTGTTTTTT
clone size: few; CDR3 length: 12; D gene: .; J gene: TRBJ2-4; V gene: TRBV5-1; CDR3 protein: CASSLPGDIQYF; CDR3 DNA: TGCGCCAGCAGCTTGCCGGGTGACATTCAGTACTTC
clone size: many; CDR3 length: 12; D gene: .; J gene: TRBJ2-2; V gene: TRBV5-6; CDR3 protein: CASSLSTGELFF; CDR3 DNA: TGTGCCAGCAGCTTGAGCACCGGGGAGCTGTTTTTT
clone size: .; CDR3 length: 16; D gene: TRBD2; J gene: TRBJ2-5; V gene: TRBV23-1; CDR3 protein: CASSHETSGAQETQYF; CDR3 DNA: TGCGCCAGCAGTCACGAGACTAGCGGGGCCCAAGAGACCCAGTACTTC
clone size: .; CDR3 length: 13; D gene: TRBD1; J gene: TRBJ2-3; V gene: TRBV7-9; CDR3 protein: CASSAGPGQGGYF; CDR3 DNA: TGTGCCAGCAGCGCAGGTCCGGGACAGGGTGGGTATTTT
clone size: .; CDR3 length: 16; D gene: .; J gene: TRBJ2-1; V gene: TRBV4-3; CDR3 protein: CASSQDQGSSYNEQFF; CDR3 DNA: TGCGCCAGCAGCCAAGATCAGGGGAGCTCCTACAATGAGCAGTTCTTC
clone size: few; CDR3 length: 15; D gene: TRBD1; J gene: TRBJ2-7; V gene: TRBV3-1; CDR3 protein: CASSHRDRSSYEQYF; CDR3 DNA: TGTGCCAGCAGCCACCGGGACAGGAGCTCCTACGAGCAGTACTTC
clone size: few; CDR3 length: 16; D gene: TRBD1; J gene: TRBJ2-2; V gene: TRBV5-1; CDR3 protein: CASSSGTGSPTGELFF; CDR3 DNA: TGCGCCAGCAGCTCCGGGACAGGGAGTCCCACCGGGGAGCTGTTTTTT
clone size: many; CDR3 length: 16; D gene: TRBD1; J gene: TRBJ1-5; V gene: TRBV5-1; CDR3 protein: CASSLGTGASNQPQHF; CDR3 DNA: TGCGCCAGCAGCTTGGGGACAGGGGCGAGCAATCAGCCCCAGCATTTT
clone size: .; CDR3 length: 13; D gene: .; J gene: TRBJ2-3; V gene: TRBV5-4; CDR3 protein: CASSATGTDTQYF; CDR3 DNA: TGTGCCAGCAGCGCCACGGGGACAGATACGCAGTATTTT
clone size: few; CDR3 length: 14; D gene: .; J gene: TRBJ2-3; V gene: TRBV28; CDR3 protein: CASSFGGSEDTQYF; CDR3 DNA: TGTGCCAGCAGTTTCGGAGGGTCAGAAGATACGCAGTATTTT
clone size: many; CDR3 length: 13; D gene: .; J gene: TRBJ2-1; V gene: TRBV18; CDR3 protein: CASSLGGENEQFF; CDR3 DNA: TGTGCCAGCTCCCTGGGGGGCGAAAATGAGCAGTTCTTC
clone size: many; CDR3 length: 15; D gene: .; J gene: TRBJ1-5; V gene: TRBV4-3; CDR3 protein: CASSQDLWGNQPQHF; CDR3 DNA: TGCGCCAGCAGCCAAGATTTATGGGGAAATCAGCCCCAGCATTTT
clone size: many; CDR3 length: 16; D gene: TRBD2; J gene: TRBJ2-2; V gene: TRBV12-3/TRBV12-4; CDR3 protein: CASSLLGGSIAGELFF; CDR3 DNA: TGTGCCAGCAGTTTATTGGGGGGGAGTATCGCCGGGGAGCTGTTTTTT
clone size: few; CDR3 length: 16; D gene: TRBD2; J gene: TRBJ2-1; V gene: TRBV7-2; CDR3 protein: CASNPLGLAGDNEQFF; CDR3 DNA: TGTGCCAGCAACCCCCTGGGACTAGCGGGCGACAATGAGCAGTTCTTC
clone size: few; CDR3 length: 14; D gene: TRBD2; J gene: TRBJ2-7; V gene: TRBV20-1; CDR3 protein: CSAGISGGLTEQYF; CDR3 DNA: TGCAGTGCTGGGATTAGCGGGGGCCTAACCGAGCAGTACTTC
clone size: .; CDR3 length: 15; D gene: TRBD2; J gene: TRBJ2-3; V gene: TRBV2; CDR3 protein: CASREGLAGSDTQYF; CDR3 DNA: TGTGCCAGCAGGGAAGGACTAGCGGGCTCAGATACGCAGTATTTT
clone size: .; CDR3 length: 14; D gene: .; J gene: TRBJ2-3; V gene: TRBV7-2; CDR3 protein: CASSELGPGDTQYF; CDR3 DNA: TGTGCCAGCAGCGAGTTAGGTCCTGGAGATACGCAGTATTTT
clone size: many; CDR3 length: 15; D gene: TRBD2; J gene: TRBJ2-7; V gene: TRBV11-2; CDR3 protein: CASSRGLAGSYEQYF; CDR3 DNA: TGTGCCAGCAGCCGAGGACTAGCGGGATCCTACGAGCAGTACTTC
clone size: many; CDR3 length: 14; D gene: .; J gene: TRBJ2-6; V gene: TRBV5-1; CDR3 protein: CASMEWAGANVLTF; CDR3 DNA: TGCGCCAGCATGGAGTGGGCTGGGGCCAACGTCCTGACTTTC
clone size: .; CDR3 length: 15; D gene: TRBD1; J gene: TRBJ1-1; V gene: TRBV19; CDR3 protein: CASSNTGGSNTEAFF; CDR3 DNA: TGTGCCAGTAGTAATACAGGGGGCTCAAACACTGAAGCTTTCTTT
clone size: .; CDR3 length: 18; D gene: .; J gene: TRBJ2-1; V gene: TRBV6-2/TRBV6-3; CDR3 protein: CASSSIPGSESFRDEQFF; CDR3 DNA: TGTGCCAGCAGTTCGATCCCCGGGAGCGAGAGCTTTAGAGATGAGCAGTTCTTC
clone size: many; CDR3 length: 14; D gene: .; J gene: TRBJ2-5; V gene: TRBV7-9; CDR3 protein: CASSLATLQETQYF; CDR3 DNA: TGTGCCAGCAGCTTAGCGACCCTCCAAGAGACCCAGTACTTC
clone size: few; CDR3 length: 16; D gene: .; J gene: TRBJ2-6; V gene: TRBV5-1; CDR3 protein: CASSLSLPSGANVLTF; CDR3 DNA: TGCGCCAGCAGCTTGAGTCTGCCCTCTGGGGCCAACGTCCTGACTTTC
clone size: many; CDR3 length: 13; D gene: .; J gene: TRBJ2-1; V gene: TRBV5-1; CDR3 protein: CASRVSSYNEQFF; CDR3 DNA: TGCGCCAGCAGGGTCAGCTCCTACAATGAGCAGTTCTTC
clone size: .; CDR3 length: 16; D gene: .; J gene: TRBJ2-7; V gene: TRBV7-9; CDR3 protein: CASSLAATPPSYEQYF; CDR3 DNA: TGTGCCAGCAGCTTAGCGGCGACTCCTCCTTCCTACGAGCAGTACTTC
clone size: many; CDR3 length: 13; D gene: .; J gene: TRBJ1-5; V gene: TRBV10-3; CDR3 protein: CAISDRGNQPQHF; CDR3 DNA: TGTGCCATCAGCGACAGAGGCAATCAGCCCCAGCATTTT
clone size: .; CDR3 length: 14; D gene: .; J gene: TRBJ2-1; V gene: TRBV20-1; CDR3 protein: CSARSGASSNEQFF; CDR3 DNA: TGCAGTGCTAGATCAGGGGCTAGCAGCAATGAGCAGTTCTTC
clone size: many; CDR3 length: 14; D gene: .; J gene: TRBJ1-1; V gene: TRBV5-6; CDR3 protein: CASSLYGGYTEAFF; CDR3 DNA: TGTGCCAGCAGCTTGTATGGGGGTTACACTGAAGCTTTCTTT
clone size: many; CDR3 length: 14; D gene: TRBD2; J gene: TRBJ2-1; V gene: TRBV30; CDR3 protein: CAWGGTSHYNEQFF; CDR3 DNA: TGTGCCTGGGGGGGGACTAGCCACTACAATGAGCAGTTCTTC
clone size: few; CDR3 length: 12; D gene: .; J gene: TRBJ2-5; V gene: TRBV7-2; CDR3 protein: CASSLSRSVQYF; CDR3 DNA: TGTGCCAGCAGCTTGAGTCGGAGCGTCCAGTACTTC
clone size: .; CDR3 length: 15; D gene: TRBD2; J gene: TRBJ2-2; V gene: TRBV7-9; CDR3 protein: CASSSSGRRAGELFF; CDR3 DNA: TGTGCCAGCAGCTCCAGCGGGAGGCGGGCCGGGGAGCTGTTTTTT
clone size: .; CDR3 length: 16; D gene: .; J gene: TRBJ2-1; V gene: TRBV10-3; CDR3 protein: CAISEGGGRGSNEQFF; CDR3 DNA: TGTGCCATCAGTGAAGGGGGCGGGAGAGGTTCCAATGAGCAGTTCTTC
clone size: few; CDR3 length: 14; D gene: .; J gene: TRBJ2-6; V gene: TRBV10-3; CDR3 protein: CAISESVGANVLTF; CDR3 DNA: TGTGCCATCAGTGAGTCTGTTGGGGCCAACGTCCTGACTTTC
clone size: many; CDR3 length: 14; D gene: TRBD2; J gene: TRBJ2-3; V gene: TRBV7-8; CDR3 protein: CASSQQGREDTQYF; CDR3 DNA: TGTGCCAGCAGCCAGCAAGGGAGGGAAGATACGCAGTATTTT
clone size: few; CDR3 length: 16; D gene: TRBD2; J gene: TRBJ2-1; V gene: TRBV20-1; CDR3 protein: CSAPGTSGRDYNEQFF; CDR3 DNA: TGCAGTGCTCCTGGGACTAGCGGTCGTGACTACAATGAGCAGTTCTTC
clone size: many; CDR3 length: 14; D gene: TRBD2; J gene: TRBJ2-3; V gene: TRBV29-1; CDR3 protein: CSVRQAGGADTQYF; CDR3 DNA: TGCAGCGTGCGTCAAGCGGGAGGGGCAGATACGCAGTATTTT
clone size: few; CDR3 length: 13; D gene: TRBD1; J gene: TRBJ2-7; V gene: TRBV7-2; CDR3 protein: CASSKDRAREQYF; CDR3 DNA: TGTGCCAGCTCCAAGGACAGGGCCCGCGAGCAGTACTTC
clone size: few; CDR3 length: 14; D gene: .; J gene: TRBJ1-1; V gene: TRBV29-1; CDR3 protein: CSVGGPRLNTEAFF; CDR3 DNA: TGCAGCGTTGGGGGACCGAGACTGAACACTGAAGCTTTCTTT
clone size: .; CDR3 length: 14; D gene: .; J gene: TRBJ2-7; V gene: TRBV4-3; CDR3 protein: CASSQGADSYEQYF; CDR3 DNA: TGCGCCAGCAGCCAGGGGGCTGACTCCTACGAGCAGTACTTC
clone size: many; CDR3 length: 14; D gene: .; J gene: TRBJ2-7; V gene: TRBV20-1; CDR3 protein: CSASRPSAPYEQYF; CDR3 DNA: TGCAGTGCTAGTCGGCCCAGTGCCCCCTACGAGCAGTACTTC
clone size: many; CDR3 length: 14; D gene: .; J gene: TRBJ1-5; V gene: TRBV18; CDR3 protein: CASSPTDSNQPQHF; CDR3 DNA: TGTGCCAGCTCACCCACCGATAGCAATCAGCCCCAGCATTTT
clone size: few; CDR3 length: 18; D gene: .; J gene: TRBJ2-1; V gene: TRBV10-3; CDR3 protein: CATQTAIPTAADYNEQFF; CDR3 DNA: TGTGCCACCCAAACTGCTATCCCCACGGCGGCGGATTACAATGAGCAGTTCTTC
clone size: .; CDR3 length: 14; D gene: .; J gene: TRBJ2-7; V gene: TRBV18; CDR3 protein: CASSPLESPNEQYF; CDR3 DNA: TGTGCCAGCTCACCACTGGAGAGCCCAAACGAGCAGTACTTC
clone size: .; CDR3 length: 17; D gene: .; J gene: TRBJ1-6; V gene: TRBV3-1; CDR3 protein: CASSQAVRSSYNSPLHF; CDR3 DNA: TGTGCCAGCAGCCAAGCAGTCAGAAGCTCCTATAATTCACCCCTCCACTTT
clone size: few; CDR3 length: 17; D gene: .; J gene: TRBJ2-2; V gene: TRBV5-4; CDR3 protein: CASSQKGWADNTGELFF; CDR3 DNA: TGTGCCAGCAGCCAAAAAGGGTGGGCGGATAACACCGGGGAGCTGTTTTTT
clone size: .; CDR3 length: 17; D gene: .; J gene: TRBJ2-5; V gene: TRBV12-3/TRBV12-4; CDR3 protein: CASSFMPITDFQEAQYF; CDR3 DNA: TGTGCCAGCAGTTTTATGCCAATTACGGACTTCCAAGAGGCCCAGTACTTC
clone size: many; CDR3 length: 13; D gene: .; J gene: TRBJ2-7; V gene: TRBV20-1; CDR3 protein: CSVEGNGRYEQYF; CDR3 DNA: TGCAGTGTGGAAGGAAACGGCCGCTACGAGCAGTACTTC
clone size: many; CDR3 length: 13; D gene: .; J gene: TRBJ2-7; V gene: TRBV7-6; CDR3 protein: CASTRRGRVEQYF; CDR3 DNA: TGTGCCAGCACCCGACGGGGTCGAGTCGAGCAGTACTTC
clone size: many; CDR3 length: 13; D gene: .; J gene: TRBJ2-7; V gene: TRBV11-1; CDR3 protein: CASSSGWSGEQYF; CDR3 DNA: TGTGCCAGCAGCTCTGGATGGTCGGGGGAGCAGTACTTC
clone size: .; CDR3 length: 13; D gene: TRBD1; J gene: TRBJ2-7; V gene: TRBV7-2; CDR3 protein: CASSSDRVSEQYF; CDR3 DNA: TGTGCCAGCAGCTCGGACAGGGTCAGCGAGCAGTACTTC